A single sample gave rise to the 12 T cell receptor beta chains below, sequenced in a study of blood T cell repertoires in COVID-19. Here immunoSEQ multiplex PCR was the method, and the copy in TCRdb shows in-frame clones only, minus some. The sample yields roughly 340,000 clones, roughly 90% seen once. Sequenced input: peripheral blood. The source of these receptors is a woman in her seventies with COVID-19, enrolled during active disease.

This rearrangement joins TRBV7-2 to TRBJ2-7; 8 nucleotides agree with TRBD2. The germline gives CDR1 SGHTA, CDR2 FQGNSA. Trimming took 5 bases from V and 5 from J; bases not matched to a gene: 5. The CDR3 contains 13 residues. The CDR3 nucleotides read TGTGCCAGCAGCCAAGGACTAGCCCACGAGCAGTACTTC. It codes for CASSQGLAHEQYF.

The J gene is TRBJ1-4, the V gene TRBV7-2; D perhaps matches TRBD1 (5 bases). Germline V gene data show CDR1 as SGHTA and CDR2 as FQGNSA. CDR3 length: 14 residues. V lost 1 base, J lost 8 bases, and 11 bases lay in between. Here the CDR3 reads CASSLEWGDEKLFF. Written as DNA, the CDR3 is TGTGCCAGCAGCTTAGAGTGGGGGGACGAAAAACTGTTTTTT.

V gene TRBV5-5 combines with J gene TRBJ2-7, with 7 bases lining up with TRBD1. This CDR3 contains 14 residues. The germline V gene encodes CDR1 SGHKS and CDR2 YYEKEE (reference sequence). After removal of 4 bases from V and 4 bases from J, the junction contained 8 bases not matched to a gene. The CDR3 region is CASSPTPGQYEQYF. In DNA form, the CDR3 reads TGTGCCAGCAGCCCCACACCGGGACAGTACGAGCAGTACTTC.

This clone was recorded only once. J is TRBJ1-1 and V is TRBV7-9; no clear D. The CDR3 is 13 residues long. The germline V gene has CDR1 SEHNR and CDR2 FQNEAQ (reference sequence). The V end lost 3 bases, the J end lost 3 bases, and 8 bases lay between the germline ends. The CDR3 bases are TGTGCCAGCAGCTTCAAAATGTACACTGAAGCTTTCTTT. Translating it yields CASSFKMYTEAFF.

This chain links TRBV6-6 with TRBJ1-6; TRBD1 matches at 7 bases. CDR3 size: 17 residues. Germline V CDR1 and CDR2: MNHNY, SVGAGI (reference sequence). V lost 5 bases, J lost 9 bases, and 16 bases stayed unmatched. The CDR3 DNA follows: TGTGCCAGCAGTCCCCAGGACAGGTTGTCCCCTGGTTCACCCCTCCACTTT. Its translation is CASSPQDRLSPGSPLHF.

This clone has only one observation. This rearrangement joins TRBV7-2 to TRBJ2-3, with D maybe TRBD2 (6 bases). V lost 1 base and J 5 bases, leaving 16 bases between the germline ends. This CDR3 contains 16 residues. Per germline, CDR1 SGHTA and CDR2 FQGNSA. CDR3 in amino acids: CASSLDGGLIKDTQYF. CDR3 coding DNA: TGTGCCAGCAGCTTAGACGGGGGACTCATCAAAGATACGCAGTATTTT.

The J gene is TRBJ1-5, the V gene TRBV6-6, with 7 bases matching TRBD1. Unmatched junction bases numbered 13, after V lost 5 bases and J lost 6 bases. The germline V gene has CDR1 MNHNY and CDR2 SVGAGI (reference sequence). The CDR3 is made up of 16 amino acids. The CDR3 protein is CASSRTRDSSPQPQHF. The DNA for the CDR3 is TGTGCCAGCAGTCGCACCCGGGACAGCTCTCCTCAGCCCCAGCATTTT.

The CDR3 spells CASSPGLVTGAGNTIYF. CDR3 DNA sequence: TGTGCCAGCAGCCCTGGTTTAGTTACAGGGGCTGGAAACACCATATATTTT. This chain connects TRBV9 to TRBJ1-3, with 7 bases lining up with TRBD1. From germline, CDR1 is SGDLS and CDR2 YYNGEE. The junction had 12 bases not matched to a gene; V was cut back by 4 bases and J by 2 bases. CDR3 length: 17 amino acids.

The chain links TRBV24-1 to TRBJ1-2; D not resolved. The CDR3 runs to 13 residues. Trimming took off 0 bases at V and 5 bases at J, with 6 bases between the two ends. CDR1 and CDR2 from the germline V gene are KGHDR and SFDVKD. For the CDR3, the DNA is TGTGCCACCAGTGATTTGGGAGGGTATGGCTACACCTTC. It codes for CATSDLGGYGYTF.

The chain links TRBV18 to TRBJ1-1; a weak D match, TRBD1 (6 bases). Looked up from germline, CDR1 is KGHSH and CDR2 is LQKENI. There are 15 residues in the CDR3. The ends were cut back, 2 bases at V and 6 bases at J, with 16 bases in the middle. The CDR3 protein is CASSPSGQGSAEAFF. CDR3 coding DNA: TGTGCCAGCTCACCAAGTGGGCAGGGGAGCGCTGAAGCTTTCTTT. Together with reference TRBV18 and TRBJ1-1, the CDR3 gives the full variable domain: NAGVMQNPRHLVRRRGQEARLRCSPMKGHSHVYWYRQLPEEGLKFMVYLQKENIIDESGMPKERFSAEFPKEGPSILRIQQVVRGDSAAYFCASSPSGQGSAEAFFGQGTRLTVV.

The chain links TRBV4-1 to TRBJ2-7; D call uncertain. The CDR3 consists of 15 residues. Per the germline V gene, CDR1 is MGHRA and CDR2 is YSYEKL. The germline V and J ends were trimmed by 1 base and 3 bases, with 13 bases remaining between them. This CDR3 reads CASSQAGYPLYEQYF. The CDR3 nucleotides are TGCGCCAGCAGCCAAGCCGGGTACCCGCTCTACGAGCAGTACTTC.

The J gene is TRBJ2-2, the V gene TRBV7-3; D may be TRBD2 (5 bases). V dropped 2 bases and J dropped 7 bases, with 11 bases sitting between them. CDR1 SGHTA and CDR2 FQGTGA come from the germline V gene. The CDR3 has 14 residues. The CDR3 DNA reads as TGTGCCAGCAGCTTATCCCAAGGGAGCGGGGAGCTGTTTTTT. It yields the protein CASSLSQGSGELFF.